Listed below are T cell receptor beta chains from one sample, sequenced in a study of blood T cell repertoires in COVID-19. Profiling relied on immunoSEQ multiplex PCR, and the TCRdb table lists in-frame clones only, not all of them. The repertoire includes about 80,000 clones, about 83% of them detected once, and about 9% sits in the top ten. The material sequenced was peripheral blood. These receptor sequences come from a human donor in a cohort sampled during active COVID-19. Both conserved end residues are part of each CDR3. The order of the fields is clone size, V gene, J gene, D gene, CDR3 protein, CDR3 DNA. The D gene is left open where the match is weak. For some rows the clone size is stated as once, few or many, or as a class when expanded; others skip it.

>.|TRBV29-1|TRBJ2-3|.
CSVKKGSTDTQYF
TGCAGCGTTAAGAAGGGGAGCACAGATACGCAGTATTTT
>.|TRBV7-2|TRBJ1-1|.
CASSHPTGVTEAFF
TGTGCCAGCAGCCATCCTACGGGGGTCACTGAAGCTTTCTTT
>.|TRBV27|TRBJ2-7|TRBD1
CASSSNRGPYEQYF
TGTGCCAGCAGTTCCAACAGGGGTCCCTACGAGCAGTACTTC
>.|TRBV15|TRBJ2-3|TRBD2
CATSLQREGPHTQYF
TGTGCCACCAGCCTCCAGCGGGAGGGCCCGCATACGCAGTATTTT
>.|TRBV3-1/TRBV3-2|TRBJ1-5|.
CASSQDSRGFQPQHF
TGTGCCAGCAGCCAAGATTCGCGAGGGTTTCAGCCCCAGCATTTT
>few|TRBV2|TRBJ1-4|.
CASRRQANEKLFF
TGTGCCAGCCGACGGCAGGCTAATGAAAAACTGTTTTTT
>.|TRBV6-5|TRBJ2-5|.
CASSYLQRGQETQYF
TGTGCCAGCAGTTACCTGCAGAGGGGGCAAGAGACCCAGTACTTC
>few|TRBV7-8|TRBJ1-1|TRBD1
CASSPQGAGAFF
TGTGCCAGCAGCCCCCAGGGGGCCGGGGCTTTCTTT
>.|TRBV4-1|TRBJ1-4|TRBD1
CASSPTGEFEKLFF
TGCGCCAGCAGCCCGACAGGGGAGTTTGAAAAACTGTTTTTT
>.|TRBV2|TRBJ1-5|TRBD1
CASSRDRGRNQPQHF
TGTGCCAGCAGCCGGGACAGGGGTCGCAATCAGCCCCAGCATTTT
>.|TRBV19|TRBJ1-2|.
CASSIGPGGVYGYTF
TGTGCCAGTAGTATAGGGCCCGGCGGCGTCTATGGCTACACCTTC
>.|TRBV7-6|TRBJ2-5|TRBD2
CASSFPGLAGGETQYF
TGTGCCAGCAGCTTCCCGGGACTAGCGGGCGGAGAGACCCAGTACTTC
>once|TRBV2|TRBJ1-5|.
CASSEGGTANQPQHF
TGTGCCAGCAGTGAGGGGGGGACTGCTAATCAGCCCCAGCATTTT
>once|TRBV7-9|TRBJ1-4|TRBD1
CASSLGTGAEKLFF
TGTGCCAGCAGCTTAGGGACAGGGGCTGAAAAACTGTTTTTT
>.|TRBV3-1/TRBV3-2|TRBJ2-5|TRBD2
CASSQVAGGRGTQYF
TGTGCCAGCAGCCAAGTGGCGGGGGGGCGCGGGACCCAGTACTTC
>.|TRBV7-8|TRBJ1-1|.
CASSLQENTEAFF
TGTGCCAGCAGCTTGCAGGAAAACACTGAAGCTTTCTTT
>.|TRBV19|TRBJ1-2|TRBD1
CASRDPGQGHGYTF
TGTGCCAGTAGAGACCCGGGACAGGGGCATGGCTACACCTTC
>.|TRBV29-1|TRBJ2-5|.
CSVGGGGLETQYF
TGCAGCGTTGGGGGAGGGGGGCTAGAGACCCAGTACTTC
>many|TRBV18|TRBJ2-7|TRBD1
CASSPARGIYEQYF
TGTGCCAGCTCACCGGCCAGGGGGATCTACGAGCAGTACTTC
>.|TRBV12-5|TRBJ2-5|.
CASGLWVGVHQETQYF
TGTGCTAGTGGTTTGTGGGTGGGAGTGCACCAAGAGACCCAGTACTTC
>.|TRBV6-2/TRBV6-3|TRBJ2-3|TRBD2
CASSPLAGGTDTQYF
TGTGCCAGCAGTCCACTAGCGGGGGGCACAGATACGCAGTATTTT
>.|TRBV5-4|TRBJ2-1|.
CASSFGGQGEQFF
TGTGCCAGCAGCTTCGGGGGGCAGGGTGAGCAGTTCTTC
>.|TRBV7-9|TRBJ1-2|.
CASSLVEGHGYTF
TGTGCCAGCAGCCTGGTGGAGGGACATGGCTACACCTTC
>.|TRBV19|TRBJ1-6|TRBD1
CASSITRQGDSPLHF
TGTGCCAGTAGTATAACTCGTCAGGGGGATTCACCCCTCCACTTT
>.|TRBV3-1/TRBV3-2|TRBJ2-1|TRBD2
CASSRAGGSSYNEQFF
TGTGCCAGCAGCCGAGCGGGCGGGAGCTCCTACAATGAGCAGTTCTTC
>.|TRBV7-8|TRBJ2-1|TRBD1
CASSYTGGLNEQFF
TGTGCCAGCAGCTATACAGGGGGTCTGAATGAGCAGTTCTTC
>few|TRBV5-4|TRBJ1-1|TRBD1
CASSPGQGAPATEAFF
TGTGCCAGCAGCCCGGGACAGGGGGCGCCTGCCACTGAAGCTTTCTTT
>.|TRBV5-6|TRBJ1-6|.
CASSLTSGSPLHF
TGTGCCAGCAGCTTGACCTCGGGGTCACCCCTCCACTTT
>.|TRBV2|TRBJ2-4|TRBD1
CASSGGQGAKNIQYF
TGTGCCAGCAGTGGGGGACAGGGAGCCAAAAACATTCAGTACTTC
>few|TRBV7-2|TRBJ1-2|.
CASSLVTGSGYTF
TGTGCCAGCAGCTTAGTGACAGGTTCTGGCTACACCTTC
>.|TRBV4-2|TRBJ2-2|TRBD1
CASSPVRGRGTGELFF
TGTGCCAGCAGCCCCGTCAGGGGGCGCGGCACCGGGGAGCTGTTTTTT
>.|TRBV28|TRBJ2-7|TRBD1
CASSPLKGQGSYEQYF
TGTGCCAGCAGTCCCCTCAAGGGACAGGGCTCCTACGAGCAGTACTTC
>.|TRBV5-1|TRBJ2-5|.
CASSPTSRGDETQYF
TGCGCCAGCAGCCCTACCTCCAGGGGAGACGAGACCCAGTACTTC
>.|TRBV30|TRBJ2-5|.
CAWSVRTVQETQYF
TGTGCCTGGAGTGTGAGGACAGTCCAAGAGACCCAGTACTTC
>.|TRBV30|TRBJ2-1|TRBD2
CAWKAGTSAYNEQFF
TGTGCCTGGAAAGCTGGGACTAGCGCCTACAATGAGCAGTTCTTC
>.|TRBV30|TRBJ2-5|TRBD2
CALAGTSGIQAQYF
TGTGCCTTAGCCGGGACTAGCGGCATTCAGGCCCAGTACTTC
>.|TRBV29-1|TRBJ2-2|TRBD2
CSVASSGRVGELFF
TGCAGCGTTGCGTCTAGCGGGAGGGTCGGGGAGCTGTTTTTT
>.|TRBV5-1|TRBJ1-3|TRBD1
CASSLVTGAGNTIYF
TGCGCCAGCAGCTTGGTAACAGGGGCCGGAAACACCATATATTTT
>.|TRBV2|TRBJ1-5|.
CASGPLQGFQPQHF
TGTGCCAGCGGACCCCTACAGGGTTTTCAGCCCCAGCATTTT
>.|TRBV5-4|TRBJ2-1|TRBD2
CASSHTSGGSYNEQFF
TGTGCCAGCAGCCATACTAGCGGGGGGTCCTACAATGAGCAGTTCTTC
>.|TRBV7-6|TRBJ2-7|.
CASSSNSASSYEQYF
TGTGCCAGCAGCTCGAATAGCGCAAGCTCCTACGAGCAGTACTTC
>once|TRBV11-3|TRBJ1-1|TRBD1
CASSLGDRGLLTEAFF
TGTGCCAGCAGCTTAGGGGACAGGGGGCTTCTCACTGAAGCTTTCTTT
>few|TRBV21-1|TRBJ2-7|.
CASSNPNSSGGSYEQYF
TGTGCCAGCAGCAACCCAAACTCTAGCGGGGGATCCTACGAGCAGTACTTC
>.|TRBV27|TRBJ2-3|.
CASSLGVRLTDTQYF
TGTGCCAGCAGTTTAGGAGTCCGGCTCACAGATACGCAGTATTTT
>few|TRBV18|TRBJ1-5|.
CASSPRREGPQPQHF
TGTGCCAGCTCACCACGGAGGGAGGGCCCTCAGCCCCAGCATTTT
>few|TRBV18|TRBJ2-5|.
CASSPQRIQETQYF
TGTGCCAGCTCACCACAGCGGATCCAAGAGACCCAGTACTTC
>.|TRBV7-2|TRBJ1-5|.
CASSLGTVNNQPQHF
TGTGCCAGCAGCTTAGGGACAGTGAACAATCAGCCCCAGCATTTT
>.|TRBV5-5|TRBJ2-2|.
CASSLWGVSTGELFF
TGTGCCAGCAGCTTGTGGGGGGTGAGCACCGGGGAGCTGTTTTTT
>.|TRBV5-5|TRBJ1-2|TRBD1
CASSLNAVGTVYGYTF
TGTGCCAGCAGCTTGAATGCCGTGGGGACAGTCTATGGCTACACCTTC
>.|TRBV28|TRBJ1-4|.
CASSPGGVATNEKLFF
TGTGCCAGCAGTCCCGGGGGGGTAGCAACTAATGAAAAACTGTTTTTT
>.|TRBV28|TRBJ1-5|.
CASSLIQGEPQHF
TGTGCCAGCAGTCTAATACAGGGAGAGCCCCAGCATTTT
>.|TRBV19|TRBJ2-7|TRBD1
CASGRGPSYEQYF
TGTGCCAGTGGCAGGGGGCCTAGCTACGAGCAGTACTTC
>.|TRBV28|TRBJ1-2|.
CASNRNYGYTF
TGTGCCAGTAACAGGAACTATGGCTACACCTTC
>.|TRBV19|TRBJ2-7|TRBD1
CASSKGTGEDEQYF
TGTGCCAGTAGTAAAGGGACAGGGGAAGACGAGCAGTACTTC
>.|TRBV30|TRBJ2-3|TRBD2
CACLAGGGDTQYF
TGTGCCTGTTTAGCGGGAGGGGGGGATACGCAGTATTTT
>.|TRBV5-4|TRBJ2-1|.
CASSRRLADYNEQFF
TGTGCCAGCAGCCGGAGATTAGCGGATTACAATGAGCAGTTCTTC
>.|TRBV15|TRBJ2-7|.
CATSRDGTAEQYF
TGTGCCACCAGCAGAGATGGGACTGCCGAGCAGTACTTC
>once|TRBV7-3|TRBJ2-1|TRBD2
CASSFPGLGANEQFF
TGTGCCAGCAGCTTCCCGGGACTAGGGGCCAATGAGCAGTTCTTC
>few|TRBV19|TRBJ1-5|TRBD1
CATSTSWTGVNQPQHF
TGTGCCACCTCGACCTCTTGGACAGGCGTCAATCAGCCCCAGCATTTT
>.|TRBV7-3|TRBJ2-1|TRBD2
CASSPGGLAGFGEQFF
TGTGCCAGCAGCCCCGGAGGGCTAGCGGGGTTCGGTGAGCAGTTCTTC